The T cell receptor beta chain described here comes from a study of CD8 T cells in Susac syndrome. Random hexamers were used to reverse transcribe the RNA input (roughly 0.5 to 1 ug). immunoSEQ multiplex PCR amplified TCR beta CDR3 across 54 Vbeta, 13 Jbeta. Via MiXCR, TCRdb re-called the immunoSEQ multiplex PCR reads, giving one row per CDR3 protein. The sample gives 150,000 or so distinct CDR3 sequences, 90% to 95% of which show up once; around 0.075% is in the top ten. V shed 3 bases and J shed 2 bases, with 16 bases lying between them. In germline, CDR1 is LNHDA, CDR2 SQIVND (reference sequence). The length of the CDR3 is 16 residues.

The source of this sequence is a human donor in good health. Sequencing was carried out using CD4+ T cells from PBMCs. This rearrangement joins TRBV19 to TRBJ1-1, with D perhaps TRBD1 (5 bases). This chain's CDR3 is CASSMRSGRVNTEAFF. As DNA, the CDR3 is TGTGCCAGTAGTATGAGGTCCGGCAGGGTTAACACTGAAGCTTTCTTT.